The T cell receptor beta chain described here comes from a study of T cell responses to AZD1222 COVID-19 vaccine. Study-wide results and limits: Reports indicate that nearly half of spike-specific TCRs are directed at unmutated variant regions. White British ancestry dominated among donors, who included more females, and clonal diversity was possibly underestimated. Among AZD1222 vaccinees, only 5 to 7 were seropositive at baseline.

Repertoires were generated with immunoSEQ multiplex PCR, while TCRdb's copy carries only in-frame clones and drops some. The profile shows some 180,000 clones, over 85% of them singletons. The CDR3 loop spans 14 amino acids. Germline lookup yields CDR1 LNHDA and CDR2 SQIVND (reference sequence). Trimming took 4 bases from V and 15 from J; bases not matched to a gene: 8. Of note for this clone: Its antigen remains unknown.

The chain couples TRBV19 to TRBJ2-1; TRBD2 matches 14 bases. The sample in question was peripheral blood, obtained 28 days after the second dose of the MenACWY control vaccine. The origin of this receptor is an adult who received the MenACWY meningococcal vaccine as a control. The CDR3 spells CASSTSGTSGSWFF. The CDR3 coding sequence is TGTGCCAGTAGTACCTCCGGGACTAGCGGGAGTTGGTTCTTC. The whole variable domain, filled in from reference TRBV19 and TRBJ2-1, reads DGGITQSPKYLFRKEGQNVTLSCEQNLNHDAMYWYRQDPGQGLRLIYYSQIVNDFQKGDIAEGYSVSREKKESFPLTVTSAQKNPTAFYLCASSTSGTSGSWFFGPGTRLTVL.